The TCR beta chain described here comes from a study of cytomegalovirus exposure and HLA in healthy donors. Concerning this clone: Its antigen is unknown.

The study, taken as a whole, reports: With further analysis later on, most CMV-associated TCR beta chains appeared HLA-restricted. Prediction of most subjects' HLA-A and HLA-B alleles by TCR beta sequences was reportedly accurate.

Germline CDR1 SGHTA, CDR2 FQGNSA. After removal of 4 bases from V and 12 bases from J, the junction contained 12 bases not matched to a gene. The CDR3 runs to 15 residues. 60 Vbeta and 13 Jbeta primers were used in PCR. Measured with immunoSEQ multiplex PCR; TCRdb has only the in-frame clones, and not every one. The sample has roughly 110,000 clones, 70% to 85% seen once. Sequenced input: PBMCs. This clonotype originated in a woman aged 18-29 years in good health and CMV-seronegative. This sequence joins TRBV7-2 and TRBJ1-4; 9 nucleotides align to TRBD1. CDR3 in DNA: TGTGCCAGCAGCTCCAGCGGGACAGGGCTCCGTGAACTGTTTTTT. Amino acids: CASSSSGTGLRELFF.